This TCR beta chain was recorded in a study of T cell responses to AZD1222 COVID-19 vaccine. The method was immunoSEQ multiplex PCR; TCRdb's version includes in-frame clones alone and lacks a portion of them. The table has about 170,000 clones, approximately 93% seen once. Germline values: CDR1 PRHDT, CDR2 FYEKMQ (reference sequence). Unmatched junction bases numbered 4, after V lost 2 bases and J lost 10 bases. This CDR3 has 13 amino acids. This TCR derives from an adult in good health. The rearrangement links TRBV13 to TRBJ2-1; 8 nucleotides line up with TRBD1. The specimen comprised peripheral blood, sampled on day 0 of AZD1222 vaccination. DNA of the CDR3: TGTGCCAGCAGCTTACCCTCAGGGGGCGAGCAGTTCTTC. Amino acids: CASSLPSGGEQFF.